Listed here are 18 T cell receptor beta chains from one sample, sequenced in a study of blood T cell repertoires in COVID-19. The protocol was immunoSEQ multiplex PCR, while the TCRdb copy is restricted to in-frame clones and leaves out a portion. The sample has approximately 99,000 clones, 88% seen once. Sequenced: peripheral blood. The receptor set was obtained from a human donor in a cohort sampled during active COVID-19.

This rearrangement joins TRBV7-6 to TRBJ1-1, with TRBD1 as a possible D gene (6 bases). Looked up from germline, CDR1 is SGHVS and CDR2 is FNYEAQ. The CDR3 runs 13 residues. Trimming removed 5 bases from V and 3 bases from J, with 10 bases in between. CDR3 sequence (DNA): TGTGCCAGCAGCCAAACAGGGTACACTGAAGCTTTCTTT. Protein sequence: CASSQTGYTEAFF.

The rearrangement joins TRBV3-1 (or the pseudogene TRBV3-2) to TRBJ2-1, with 7 bases that match TRBD2. V was pared by 4 bases and J by 6 bases, with 6 bases of the junction left unmatched. The germline V gene has CDR1 LGHDT and CDR2 YNNKEL (reference sequence). This CDR3 contains 14 residues. The CDR3 sequence: CASSLSGTINEQFF. CDR3 nucleotides: TGTGCCAGCAGCCTTTCTGGGACTATCAATGAGCAGTTCTTC.

The V gene is TRBV7-3, the J gene TRBJ2-3; tentatively, D is TRBD2 (6 bases). This CDR3 comprises 14 residues. Germline CDR1 is SGHTA and CDR2 is FQGTGA. V was shortened by 5 bases and J by 4 bases, with 13 bases between the two germline ends. CDR3 residues: CASSLLASPDTQYF. The CDR3 nucleotides read TGTGCCAGCAGCCTTCTAGCGTCCCCAGATACGCAGTATTTT.

The chain couples TRBV13 to TRBJ2-3, with TRBD1 matching over 10 bases. CDR3 length equals 14 residues. CDR1 is PRHDT and CDR2 is FYEKMQ in the germline V gene (reference sequence). V dropped 6 bases and J dropped 5; count of bases not matched to a gene: 5. CDR3 sequence: CASSRQGAGDTQYF. CDR3 nucleotides: TGTGCCAGCAGTAGACAGGGGGCCGGAGATACGCAGTATTTT.

The rearrangement joins TRBV7-8 to TRBJ1-5, with a weak D call TRBD1 (5 bases). The CDR3 sequence is 16 residues long. V shed 6 bases and J shed 0 bases, with 15 bases lying between them. Germline-derived CDR1 and CDR2 are SGHVS and FQNEAQ. The DNA of the CDR3 is TGTGCCAGCAGTCCGCGGCAGGGCTATAGCAATCAGCCCCAGCATTTT. Translation: CASSPRQGYSNQPQHF.

V and J are TRBV12-3 or TRBV12-4 and TRBJ2-3; a possible D gene is TRBD2 (5 bases). This CDR3 contains 11 residues. V was clipped by 7 bases and J by 5 bases, with 7 bases between them. CDR3 nucleotides: TGTGCCAGCATTGAGGGAGATACGCAGTATTTT. It specifies CASIEGDTQYF.

This chain joins TRBV3-1 (or the pseudogene TRBV3-2) and TRBJ1-6, with D tentatively TRBD1 (5 bases). The germline CDR1 and CDR2 sequences are LGHDT and YNNKEL (reference sequence). The CDR3 consists of 13 residues. V was cut by 4 bases and J by 7 bases, with 8 bases left in between. CDR3 in DNA: TGTGCCAGCAGCCCAGGGTGGAATTCACCCCTCCACTTT. Protein sequence: CASSPGWNSPLHF.

The gene calls are TRBV6-5 and TRBJ2-5, with a possible D match to TRBD1 (5 bases). This CDR3 has 15 amino acids. Trimming pared 2 bases from V and 2 bases from J, leaving 12 bases between. Germline CDR1 MNHEY, CDR2 SVGAGI. The CDR3 spells CASSYARAGQETQYF. CDR3 DNA: TGTGCCAGCAGTTACGCCAGGGCCGGGCAAGAGACCCAGTACTTC.

This clone showed up just once. The chain has TRBV11-2 and TRBJ1-5, with D perhaps matching TRBD1 (5 bases). The V end was cut by 6 bases, the J end by 3 bases, with 9 bases between. Germline CDR1 and CDR2: SGHAT and FQNNGV. The CDR3 spans 13 residues. This CDR3 is CASSTGVNQPQHF. CDR3 nucleotide sequence: TGTGCCAGCAGTACGGGGGTCAATCAGCCCCAGCATTTT.

The genes are TRBV19 and TRBJ2-2, with a tentative D call TRBD1 (6 bases). CDR1 LNHDA and CDR2 SQIVND come from the germline V gene (reference sequence). The length of the CDR3 is 16 residues. V was cut by 4 bases and J by 0 bases, with 12 bases left in between. The CDR3 protein is CASSKGGQTNTGELFF. In nucleotides, the CDR3 is TGTGCCAGTAGTAAGGGCGGACAGACGAACACCGGGGAGCTGTTTTTT.

The chain has TRBV5-1 and TRBJ2-7; D perhaps matches TRBD2 (6 bases). CDR1 SGHRS and CDR2 YFSETQ come from the germline V gene. V dropped 2 bases and J dropped 6 bases, with 9 bases sitting between them. The CDR3 covers 12 residues. CDR3 nucleotides: TGCGCCAGCAGCTTCGGAGGGACCGAGCAGTACTTC. Translation: CASSFGGTEQYF.

To note about this clone: This same CDR3 is encoded by further DNA sequences in the sample. The V and J genes are TRBV19 and TRBJ2-3, with D uncertain. Per the germline V gene, CDR1 is LNHDA and CDR2 is SQIVND (reference sequence). The V end was cut by 3 bases, the J end by 3 bases, with 7 bases between. CDR3 length: 13 amino acids. CDR3 in DNA: TGTGCCAGTAGTATCTCGGGTACAGATACGCAGTATTTT. Translation: CASSISGTDTQYF.

V gene TRBV25-1 combines with J gene TRBJ1-1; 8 nucleotides match TRBD1. V lost 6 bases and J lost 1; bases outside the gene matches: 4. Per the germline V gene, CDR1 is MGHDK and CDR2 is SYGVNS. The CDR3 totals 14 residues. The CDR3: CASRGTGSNTEAFF. CDR3 coding DNA: TGTGCCAGCAGGGGGACAGGCTCGAACACTGAAGCTTTCTTT.

This chain connects TRBV6-5 to TRBJ1-2, with D maybe TRBD1 (5 bases). V lost 8 bases, J lost 1 base, and 14 bases lay in between. CDR1 is MNHEY and CDR2 is SVGAGI in the germline V gene. CDR3 size: 14 residues. CDR3 sequence reads: CASSLGDFNYGYTF. CDR3 nucleotides: TGTGCCAGCTCCCTAGGGGACTTTAACTATGGCTACACCTTC.

The V gene is TRBV10-3, the J gene TRBJ1-5; no reliable D call. Germline V lookup: CDR1 ENHRY, CDR2 SYGVKD. CDR3 size: 12 residues. V lost 0 bases and J lost 6, with 3 bases in between. Here the CDR3 DNA reads TGTGCCATCAGTGAGTCGAGTCAGCCCCAGCATTTT. This translates into CAISESSQPQHF.

The V gene is TRBV9, the J gene TRBJ2-7, with D uncertain. In germline, CDR1 is SGDLS, CDR2 YYNGEE. This CDR3 region has 15 residues. V lost 3 bases to trimming and J lost 3 bases, with 16 bases between them. CDR3 in DNA: TGTGCCAGCAGCGAGAGCCCGGCGGTAGGCTACGAGCAGTACTTC. This translates into CASSESPAVGYEQYF.

The chain carries TRBV3-1 (or the pseudogene TRBV3-2) and TRBJ2-7, with TRBD2 matching over 11 bases. The germline gives CDR1 LGHDT, CDR2 YNNKEL (reference sequence). The CDR3 is made up of 13 amino acids. V gave up 4 bases and J gave up 11 bases; unmatched junction bases: 7. The CDR3 is CASSPNSLAGEYF. The DNA of the CDR3 is TGTGCCAGCAGCCCGAACTCACTAGCGGGAGAGTACTTC.

This clone is a singleton in its sample. The rearrangement uses TRBV29-1 and TRBJ1-1; TRBD1 matches at 7 bases. Germline CDR1 SQVTM, CDR2 ANQGSEA. This CDR3 is built from 18 residues. The ends lost 8 bases at V and 1 base at J; junction bases unmatched: 22. The CDR3, as DNA: TGCAGCACAGGGGTTTTACGACAGGGCGGCTTCTGGAACACTGAAGCTTTCTTT. It translates to CSTGVLRQGGFWNTEAFF.